This TCR beta chain is drawn from a study of blood T cell repertoires in COVID-19. Generated by immunoSEQ multiplex PCR, the TCRdb table keeps only in-frame clones and is missing some. Here the sample spans about 120,000 clones, about 80% being singletons. CDR3 size: 12 residues. CDR1 LGHDT and CDR2 YNNKEL come from the germline V gene (reference sequence). The germline V and J ends were trimmed by 5 bases and 8 bases, with 10 bases remaining between them. In its sample, this clone was seen a few times. The V and J genes are TRBV3-1 (or the pseudogene TRBV3-2) and TRBJ2-1; D is unresolved. Source material: peripheral blood. The sequence was collected from an older man with active or convalescent COVID-19. CDR3: CASSGQADEQFF. The CDR3, as DNA: TGTGCCAGCAGCGGCCAGGCAGATGAGCAGTTCTTC.